These T cell receptor beta chains were read from a single sample in a study of Graves' ophthalmopathy and Graves' hyperthyroidism. TCRdb re-analysed the multiplex PCR reads in MiXCR, keeping a single row per CDR3 protein. The sample consists of roughly 160,000 distinct CDR3 sequences, over 35% of them appearing once. Sequenced material: peripheral blood. The receptor set was obtained from a woman aged 40 to 50 with Graves' ophthalmopathy. Both conserved end residues are part of each CDR3. A D gene is named only where the DNA matches it firmly. Part of the rows lack a size; the others show once, few, many or a class for expanded clones.

CDR3 length,D gene,V gene,J gene,clone size,CDR3 DNA,CDR3 protein
13,-,TRBV6-4,TRBJ2-5,-,TGTGCCAGCAGTGCCACTAGTGTGGAGACCCAGTACTTC,CASSATSVETQYF
14,-,TRBV11-2,TRBJ2-4,-,TGTGCCAGCAGCTTACGAACTCCTGACAACATTCAGTACTTC,CASSLRTPDNIQYF
14,-,TRBV6-2/TRBV6-3,TRBJ2-5,few,TGTGCCAGCGTATACTCCAGGGTGGAAGAGACCCAGTACTTC,CASVYSRVEETQYF
15,TRBD1,TRBV12-3/TRBV12-4,TRBJ1-1,-,TGTGCCAGCAGTTTCTCCAGGGGGTGGAACACTGAAGCTTTCTTT,CASSFSRGWNTEAFF
12,-,TRBV9,TRBJ1-2,-,TGTGCCAGCAGCGGGCAGATGGGGGGCTACACCTTC,CASSGQMGGYTF
15,-,TRBV11-2,TRBJ2-7,many,TGTGCCAGCAGCTTAGGGCAGGGGGGCTCCTACGAGCAGTACTTC,CASSLGQGGSYEQYF
14,TRBD1,TRBV11-2,TRBJ2-7,many,TGTGCCAGCAGCTTAGTAGGGACAGGGATCGAGCAGTACTTC,CASSLVGTGIEQYF
14,-,TRBV4-2,TRBJ2-7,many,TGTGCCAGCAGCCAAGAGTACAACTCCTACGAGCAGTACTTC,CASSQEYNSYEQYF
14,-,TRBV7-9,TRBJ2-5,many,TGTGCCAGCAGCCCGAGGGACGTCGTAGGGACCCAGTACTTC,CASSPRDVVGTQYF
14,-,TRBV6-5,TRBJ2-7,many,TGTGCCAGCAGTATGGGGGCAGGCCCCTACGAGCAGTACTTC,CASSMGAGPYEQYF
16,TRBD2,TRBV20-1,TRBJ2-7,-,TGCAGTGCTAGAGACCTGACGACTAGCACTACCTACGAGCAGTACTTC,CSARDLTTSTTYEQYF
15,-,TRBV6-5,TRBJ1-1,once,TGTGCCAGCAGTCTACCGGGCAGGTCAGTCACTGAAGCTTTCTTT,CASSLPGRSVTEAFF
13,TRBD1,TRBV6-1,TRBJ2-2,-,TGTGCCAGCAGACCGGGACAGTCCGGGGAGCTGTTTTTT,CASRPGQSGELFF
15,-,TRBV20-1,TRBJ1-1,many,TGCAGTGCTAGATTGGGACTCACCGGGAACACTGAAGCTTTCTTT,CSARLGLTGNTEAFF
13,-,TRBV15,TRBJ2-7,many,TGTGCCACCAGCAGAGTTGTGGCGGGCGAGCAGTACTTC,CATSRVVAGEQYF
14,-,TRBV6-2/TRBV6-3,TRBJ2-7,many,TGTGCCAGCAGTTCGACCGGGACGTCATACGAGCAGTACTTC,CASSSTGTSYEQYF
15,TRBD1,TRBV7-2,TRBJ1-5,-,TGTGCCAGCAGCTTCGACAGGGGGAAAGGGCAGCCCCAGCATTTT,CASSFDRGKGQPQHF